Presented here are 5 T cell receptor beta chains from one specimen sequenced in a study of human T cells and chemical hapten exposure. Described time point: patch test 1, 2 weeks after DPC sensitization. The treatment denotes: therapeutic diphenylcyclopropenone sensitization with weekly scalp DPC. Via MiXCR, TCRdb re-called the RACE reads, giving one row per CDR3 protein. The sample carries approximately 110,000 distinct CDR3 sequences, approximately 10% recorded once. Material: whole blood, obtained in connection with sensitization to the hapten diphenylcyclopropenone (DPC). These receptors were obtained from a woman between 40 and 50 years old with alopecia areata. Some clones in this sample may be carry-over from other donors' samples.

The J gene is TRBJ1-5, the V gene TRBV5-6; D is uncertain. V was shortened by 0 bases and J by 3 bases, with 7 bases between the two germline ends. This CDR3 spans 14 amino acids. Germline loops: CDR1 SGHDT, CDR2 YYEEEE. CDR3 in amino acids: CASSLAGYNQPQHF. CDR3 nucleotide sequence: TGTGCCAGCAGCTTGGCCGGTTACAATCAGCCCCAGCATTTT.

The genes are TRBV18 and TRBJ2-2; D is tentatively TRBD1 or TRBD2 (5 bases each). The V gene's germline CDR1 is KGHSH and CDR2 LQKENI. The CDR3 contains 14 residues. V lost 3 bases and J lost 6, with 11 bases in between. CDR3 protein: CASSPEDIPGELFF. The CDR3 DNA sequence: TGTGCCAGCTCACCGGAGGACATCCCCGGGGAGCTGTTTTTT.

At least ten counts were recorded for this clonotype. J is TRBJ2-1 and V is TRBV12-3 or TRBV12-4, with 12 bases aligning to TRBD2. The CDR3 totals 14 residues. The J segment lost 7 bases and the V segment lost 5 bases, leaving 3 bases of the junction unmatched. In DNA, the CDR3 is TGTGCCAGCAGTCTGGGACTAGCGGGTAATGAGCAGTTCTTC. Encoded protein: CASSLGLAGNEQFF.

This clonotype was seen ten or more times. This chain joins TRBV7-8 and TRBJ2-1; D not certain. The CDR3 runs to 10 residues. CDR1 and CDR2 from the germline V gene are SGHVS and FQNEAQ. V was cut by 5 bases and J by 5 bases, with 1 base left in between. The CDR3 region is CASSHNEQFF. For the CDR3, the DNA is TGTGCCAGCAGCCACAATGAGCAGTTCTTC. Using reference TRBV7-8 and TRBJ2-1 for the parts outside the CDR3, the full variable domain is GAGVSQSPRYKVAKRGQDVALRCDPISGHVSLFWYQQALGQGPEFLTYFQNEAQLDKSGLPSDRFFAERPEGSVSTLKIQRTQQEDSAVYLCASSHNEQFFGPGTRLTVL.

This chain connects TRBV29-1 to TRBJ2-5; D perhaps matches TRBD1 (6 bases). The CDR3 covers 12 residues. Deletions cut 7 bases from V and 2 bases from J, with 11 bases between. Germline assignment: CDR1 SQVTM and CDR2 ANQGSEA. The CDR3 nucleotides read TGCAGCGGTACAGGGCCTCAAGAGACCCAGTACTTC. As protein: CSGTGPQETQYF.